What follows are 2 T cell receptor beta chains derived from one specimen sequenced in a study of T cell responses to AZD1222 COVID-19 vaccine. The protocol was immunoSEQ multiplex PCR, while the TCRdb copy is restricted to in-frame clones and leaves out a portion. The sample lists 120,000 or so clones, more than 75% occurring once. The input for sequencing was peripheral blood, taken 28 days after the second AZD1222 dose. The receptors shown here come from an adult who received the AZD1222 COVID-19 vaccine.

V is TRBV4-3 and J is TRBJ1-5; D gene uncertain. CDR3 size: 13 residues. Trimming pared 0 bases from V and 7 bases from J, leaving 7 bases between. In germline, CDR1 is LGHNA, CDR2 YSLEER. Written as DNA, the CDR3 is TGCGCCAGCAGCCAAGAATTAAGGCAGCCCCAGCATTTT. Protein sequence: CASSQELRQPQHF.

This clone has only a few counts. The chain carries TRBV6-2 or TRBV6-3 and TRBJ1-1, with D tentatively TRBD1 (5 bases). Trimming left V 0 bases short and J 3 bases short, with 14 bases between. Germline values: CDR1 MNHEY, CDR2 SVGEGT. This CDR3 contains 16 residues. The CDR3 loop reads CASSYSQTAFYTEAFF. CDR3 nucleotides: TGTGCCAGCAGTTACTCTCAGACAGCTTTTTACACTGAAGCTTTCTTT.